The 8 T cell receptor beta chains below were found in one sample sequenced in a study of cytomegalovirus exposure and HLA in healthy donors. PCR amplification relied on 60 Vbeta primers (plus 13 Jbeta primers). Profiled with immunoSEQ multiplex PCR; TCRdb holds only in-frame clones, not every one. The sample lists under 200,000 clones, approximately 79% occurring once. The sequenced material came from PBMCs. The receptors here all came from a man in his forties or fifties in good health and CMV-seronegative.

V is TRBV18 and J is TRBJ1-5, with D possibly TRBD1 on 6 matching bases. The CDR3 contains 13 residues. Per germline, CDR1 KGHSH and CDR2 LQKENI. Trimming shortened V by 6 bases and J by 10 bases, and 16 bases separated the two germline ends. The chain's CDR3 is CASSHRESHPQHF. DNA for the CDR3: TGTGCCAGCTCCCACAGGGAGTCCCATCCCCAGCATTTT.

The genes are TRBV25-1 and TRBJ2-1; 10 bases line up with TRBD2. The CDR3 has 16 amino acids. From germline, CDR1 is MGHDK and CDR2 SYGVNS. With 4 bases clipped from V and 0 bases from J, the junction kept 3 bases outside the gene matches. CDR3 bases: TGTGCCAGCAGTGGAATAGCGGGAGGCTCCTACAATGAGCAGTTCTTC. Amino acids: CASSGIAGGSYNEQFF.

The chain recombines TRBV11-2 with TRBJ2-5, with D perhaps matching TRBD1 (6 bases). The CDR3 spans 15 residues. The germline gives CDR1 SGHAT, CDR2 FQNNGV. V lost 5 bases, J lost 5 bases, and 18 bases lay in between. CDR3 DNA: TGTGCCAGCAGCCGCTCCTCACCAGGGGTGGAGACCCAGTACTTC. Its translation: CASSRSSPGVETQYF.

This chain links TRBV28 with TRBJ1-2; D uncertain. From germline, CDR1 is MDHEN and CDR2 SYDVKM. The ends were cut back, 2 bases at V and 6 bases at J, with 7 bases in the middle. CDR3 length: 12 residues. The CDR3 nucleotides are TGTGCCAGCAGTTTAACCCCGGATGGCTACACCTTC. It translates to CASSLTPDGYTF.

The chain couples TRBV19 to TRBJ2-7; D call uncertain. CDR1 is LNHDA and CDR2 is SQIVND in the germline V gene (reference sequence). V gave up 10 bases and J gave up 2 bases, with 15 bases separating them. There are 13 residues in the CDR3. CDR3 amino acids: CATSTTTAYEQYF. The CDR3 nucleotides are TGTGCCACCTCGACAACCACAGCCTACGAGCAGTACTTC.

The DNA for the CDR3 is TGTGCCAGCAGCTTAGCAATTTCGGGGACTGAAGCTTTCTTT. Translating it yields CASSLAISGTEAFF. The V and J genes are TRBV7-2 and TRBJ1-1; the D is unclear. The CDR3 contains 14 residues. Germline-derived CDR1 and CDR2 are SGHTA and FQGNSA. V lost 0 bases to trimming and J lost 5 bases, with 10 bases between them.

This chain uses TRBV7-9 with TRBJ2-7; 7 bases match TRBD1. Germline lookup yields CDR1 SEHNR and CDR2 FQNEAQ (reference sequence). CDR3 length: 14 residues. The V gene end was trimmed by 8 bases and the J gene end by 7 bases; junction bases not matched to a gene: 14. The CDR3 region is CASLGGRGLREQYF. The CDR3 nucleotides are TGTGCCAGCCTAGGTGGCAGGGGGTTAAGGGAGCAGTACTTC.

This sequence joins TRBV27 and TRBJ2-3, with 9 bases lining up with TRBD2. The length of the CDR3 is 15 residues. Germline V gene lookup returns CDR1 MNHEY and CDR2 SMNVEV (reference sequence). Germline trimming cut 4 bases from V and 4 bases from J; bases unmatched to any gene: 6. This CDR3 is CASSSPTSGADTQYF. The CDR3 region has the DNA TGTGCCAGCAGTTCTCCGACTAGCGGCGCAGATACGCAGTATTTT.